This T cell receptor (beta chain) was sequenced in a study of beta chain features in type 1 diabetes. For the study at large: On cell yields, gender and age, patients and healthy donors were similar.

The study reverse transcribed the entire isolated RNA, so it sequenced expressed TCRB transcripts. Sequencing was performed with immunoSEQ multiplex PCR; in TCRdb, only in-frame clones are kept and a portion is missing. Counted here are 860,000 or so clones, roughly 16% occurring once; the ten biggest clones make up around 0.02%. With respect to this clone: Its antigen is unknown. A much larger clonotype is one base distant, so this may be a read error. The sample has other DNA sequences that encode this CDR3 too.

Study-wide results and caveats: Naive, central memory and Treg TCRB repertoires appeared more alike in patients than in healthy donors. Type 1 diabetes patients had fewer VDJ junction insertions and more deletions. Across all four CD4+ subsets, people with type 1 diabetes showed modestly shorter TCRB CDR3s.

There are 11 residues in the CDR3. Trimming took 6 bases from V and 2 from J, leaving 3 bases between them. Germline loops: CDR1 MNHEY, CDR2 SVGAGI. The sequencing input was naive CD4+ T cells from blood. The J gene is TRBJ2-3, the V gene TRBV6-5, with no clear D. The sequence came from a young woman in good health. This CDR3 reads CASSSTDTQYF. The CDR3 DNA reads as TGTGCCAGCAGCTCCACAGATACGCAGTATTTT.